These 15 T cell receptor beta chains originate from one sample sequenced in a study of control samples from healthy donors and cancer patients. TCRdb's copy holds only in-frame clones and misses some; the assay was immunoSEQ multiplex PCR. The sample holds about 150,000 clones, about 91% seen once. Sequencing input: blood. These receptor sequences come from a middle-aged woman in good health.

The J gene is TRBJ2-3, the V gene TRBV29-1, with D uncertain. Germline assignment: CDR1 SQVTM and CDR2 ANQGSEA. V lost 5 bases and J lost 2, with 5 bases in between. The CDR3 totals 11 residues. The CDR3 nucleotides read TGCAGCGTTAAGAACACAGATACGCAGTATTTT. This encodes CSVKNTDTQYF.

This rearrangement joins TRBV4-1 to TRBJ1-4; weak D call: TRBD1 (5 bases). The germline V gene encodes CDR1 MGHRA and CDR2 YSYEKL. This CDR3 comprises 14 residues. V dropped 6 bases and J dropped 8 bases, with 16 bases sitting between them. CDR3 region: CASSHGTREEKLFF. The CDR3 nucleotides read TGCGCCAGCAGTCACGGGACGAGGGAGGAAAAACTGTTTTTT.

The V and J genes are TRBV6-5 and TRBJ2-7, with D perhaps TRBD2 (6 bases). The ends were cut back, 7 bases at V and 3 bases at J, with 13 bases in the middle. The CDR3 has 13 amino acids. Germline V gene data show CDR1 as MNHEY and CDR2 as SVGAGI. CDR3 nucleotides: TGTGCCAGCAACTCGGAGGGTCGCTACGAGCAGTACTTC. This translates into CASNSEGRYEQYF.

This chain joins TRBV19 and TRBJ1-2; no firm D call. Germline CDR1 and CDR2: LNHDA and SQIVND (reference sequence). The CDR3 covers 11 residues. With 0 bases removed from V and 10 bases from J, the gap between germline ends came to 6 bases. CDR3 protein: CASSIDYDYTF. DNA of the CDR3: TGTGCCAGTAGTATAGATTACGACTACACCTTC.

The rearrangement uses TRBV5-1 and TRBJ2-3; 8 positions agree with TRBD2. Losses at the gene ends were 3 bases for V and 5 bases for J; bases not matched to a gene: 8. Germline CDR1 SGHRS, CDR2 YFSETQ. The CDR3 loop spans 15 amino acids. DNA of the CDR3: TGCGCCAGCAGCTCCCTAACGGGGGGGGGAGATACGCAGTATTTT. Translating it yields CASSSLTGGGDTQYF.

CDR3 residues: CASSFSYDTQYF. CDR3 bases: TGCGCCAGCAGCTTTAGTTATGATACGCAGTATTTT. This rearrangement joins TRBV5-1 to TRBJ2-3; D is uncertain. The CDR3 contains 12 residues. The V and J ends lost 2 bases and 6 bases respectively, with 7 bases between them. Germline CDR1 SGHRS, CDR2 YFSETQ.

V is TRBV29-1 and J is TRBJ2-7; D unclear. In germline, CDR1 is SQVTM, CDR2 ANQGSEA. The CDR3 sequence is 13 residues long. V lost 4 bases and J 4 bases, leaving 14 bases between the germline ends. The CDR3 DNA reads as TGCAGCGTTGTAATAGCAGACGGGTACGAGCAGTACTTC. It translates to CSVVIADGYEQYF.

The V and J genes are TRBV27 and TRBJ2-7, with TRBD1 matching over 8 bases. The trim removed 3 bases at V and 0 bases at J, leaving 7 bases unmatched. The CDR3 covers 16 residues. Germline V lookup: CDR1 MNHEY, CDR2 SMNVEV (reference sequence). CDR3 loop: CASSFQRTGISYEQYF. CDR3 coding DNA: TGTGCCAGCAGTTTCCAGAGGACAGGGATCTCCTACGAGCAGTACTTC.

The chain combines TRBV5-1 with TRBJ1-6; D is undetermined. The CDR3 is 16 residues long. The germline V and J ends were trimmed by 0 bases and 7 bases, with 14 bases remaining between them. Germline-derived CDR1 and CDR2 are SGHRS and YFSETQ. CDR3 DNA: TGCGCCAGCAGCTTGGGATCAAGGGTGGTAAATTCACCCCTCCACTTT. It is translated as CASSLGSRVVNSPLHF.

The rearrangement joins TRBV7-9 to TRBJ1-1; 8 nucleotides line up with TRBD1. Germline lookup yields CDR1 SEHNR and CDR2 FQNEAQ (reference sequence). The V and J ends lost 3 bases and 5 bases, in that order; junction bases with no gene match: 11. The CDR3 totals 16 residues. CDR3 amino acids: CASSFRQGLGKTEAFF. CDR3 coding DNA: TGTGCCAGCAGCTTCCGACAGGGGCTGGGCAAGACTGAAGCTTTCTTT. The whole variable domain, filled in from reference TRBV7-9 and TRBJ1-1, reads DTGVSQNPRHKITKRGQNVTFRCDPISEHNRLYWYRQTLGQGPEFLTYFQNEAQLEKSRLLSDRFSAERPKGSFSTLEIQRTEQGDSAMYLCASSFRQGLGKTEAFFGQGTRLTVV.

The V and J genes are TRBV5-5 and TRBJ1-2; 10 positions agree with TRBD1. Germline CDR1 and CDR2: SGHKS and YYEKEE (reference sequence). The CDR3 has 16 amino acids. The ends lost 3 bases at V and 1 base at J; junction bases unmatched: 6. The CDR3 nucleotides read TGTGCCAGCAGCTACACCGGGACAGGGGTTAACTATGGCTACACCTTC. This translates into CASSYTGTGVNYGYTF.

The chain employs TRBV4-1 and TRBJ1-2, with no clear D. Germline assignment: CDR1 MGHRA and CDR2 YSYEKL. The CDR3 runs 14 residues. The V gene lost 1 base and the J gene lost 8 bases, with 14 bases spanning the gap. In DNA, the CDR3 is TGCGCCAGCAGCCAAGGGGCACAGCCTAGGGGCTACACCTTC. Translation gives CASSQGAQPRGYTF.

The chain is built from TRBV27 and TRBJ1-1; D is possibly TRBD1 (5 bases). V lost 9 bases to trimming and J lost 4 bases, with 15 bases between them. The germline CDR1 and CDR2 sequences are MNHEY and SMNVEV (reference sequence). CDR3 size: 13 residues. The CDR3 DNA follows: TGTGCCAGTTCCTTAGGGGCCGCCACTGAAGCTTTCTTT. Translating gives CASSLGAATEAFF.

The chain uses TRBV14 and TRBJ2-5; D remains ambiguous. Germline values: CDR1 SGHDN, CDR2 FVKESK. Trimming took off 4 bases at V and 3 bases at J, with 3 bases between the two ends. This CDR3 is 11 amino acids long. CDR3 bases: TGTGCCAGCAGCCGGAAAGAGACCCAGTACTTC. This sequence encodes CASSRKETQYF.

The J gene is TRBJ1-5, the V gene TRBV19; D not resolved. Looked up from germline, CDR1 is LNHDA and CDR2 is SQIVND (reference sequence). This CDR3 region has 15 residues. V lost 3 bases and J 3 bases, leaving 12 bases between the germline ends. In DNA, the CDR3 is TGTGCCAGTAGTATCAAAGTGTTCCTCAATCAGCCCCAGCATTTT. Its protein product is CASSIKVFLNQPQHF.